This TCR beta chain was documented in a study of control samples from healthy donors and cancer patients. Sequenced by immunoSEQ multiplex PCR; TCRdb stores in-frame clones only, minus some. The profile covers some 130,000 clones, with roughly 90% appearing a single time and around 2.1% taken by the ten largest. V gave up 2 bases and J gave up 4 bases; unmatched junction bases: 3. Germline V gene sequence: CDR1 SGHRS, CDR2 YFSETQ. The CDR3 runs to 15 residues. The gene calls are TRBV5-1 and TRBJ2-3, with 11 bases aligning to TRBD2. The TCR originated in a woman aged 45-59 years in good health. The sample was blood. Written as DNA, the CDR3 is TGCGCCAGCAGCTTCTTAGCGGGGGGGCCAGATACGCAGTATTTT. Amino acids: CASSFLAGGPDTQYF. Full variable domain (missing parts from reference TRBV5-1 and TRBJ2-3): KAGVTQTPRYLIKTRGQQVTLSCSPISGHRSVSWYQQTPGQGLQFLFEYFSETQRNKGNFPGRFSGRQFSNSRSEMNVSTLELGDSALYLCASSFLAGGPDTQYFGPGTRLTVL.